This TCR beta chain was captured by sequencing in a study of control samples from healthy donors and cancer patients. The assay was immunoSEQ multiplex PCR, and TCRdb's table has in-frame clones only and misses some. The repertoire holds approximately 170,000 clones, with around 91% as singletons. Looked up from germline, CDR1 is SNHLY and CDR2 is FYNNEI. Trimming pared 5 bases from V and 0 bases from J, leaving 13 bases between. The CDR3 extends over 15 amino acids. This TCR was sampled from a woman aged 30 to 39 in good health. Sequenced sample: blood. The chain employs TRBV2 and TRBJ1-2, with D possibly TRBD1 on 5 matching bases. CDR3 in amino acids: CASSRQGTTNYGYTF. CDR3 sequence (DNA): TGTGCCAGCAGTCGCCAGGGTACTACTAACTATGGCTACACCTTC.